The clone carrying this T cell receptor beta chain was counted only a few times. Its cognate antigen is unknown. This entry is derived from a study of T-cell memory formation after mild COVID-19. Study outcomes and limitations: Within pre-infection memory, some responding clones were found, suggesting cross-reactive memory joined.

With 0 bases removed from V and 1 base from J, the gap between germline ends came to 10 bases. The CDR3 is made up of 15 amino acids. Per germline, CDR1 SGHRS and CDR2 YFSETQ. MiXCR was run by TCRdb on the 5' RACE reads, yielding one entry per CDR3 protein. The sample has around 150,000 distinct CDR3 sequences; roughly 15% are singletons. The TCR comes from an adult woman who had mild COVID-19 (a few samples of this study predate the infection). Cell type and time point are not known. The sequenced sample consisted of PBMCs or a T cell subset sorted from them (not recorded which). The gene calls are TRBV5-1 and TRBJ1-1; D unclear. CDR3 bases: TGCGCCAGCAGCTTGGAGGCCAGTCAGAACACTGAAGCTTTCTTT. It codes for CASSLEASQNTEAFF. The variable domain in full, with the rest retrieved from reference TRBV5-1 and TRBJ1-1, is KAGVTQTPRYLIKTRGQQVTLSCSPISGHRSVSWYQQTPGQGLQFLFEYFSETQRNKGNFPGRFSGRQFSNSRSEMNVSTLELGDSALYLCASSLEASQNTEAFFGQGTRLTVV.